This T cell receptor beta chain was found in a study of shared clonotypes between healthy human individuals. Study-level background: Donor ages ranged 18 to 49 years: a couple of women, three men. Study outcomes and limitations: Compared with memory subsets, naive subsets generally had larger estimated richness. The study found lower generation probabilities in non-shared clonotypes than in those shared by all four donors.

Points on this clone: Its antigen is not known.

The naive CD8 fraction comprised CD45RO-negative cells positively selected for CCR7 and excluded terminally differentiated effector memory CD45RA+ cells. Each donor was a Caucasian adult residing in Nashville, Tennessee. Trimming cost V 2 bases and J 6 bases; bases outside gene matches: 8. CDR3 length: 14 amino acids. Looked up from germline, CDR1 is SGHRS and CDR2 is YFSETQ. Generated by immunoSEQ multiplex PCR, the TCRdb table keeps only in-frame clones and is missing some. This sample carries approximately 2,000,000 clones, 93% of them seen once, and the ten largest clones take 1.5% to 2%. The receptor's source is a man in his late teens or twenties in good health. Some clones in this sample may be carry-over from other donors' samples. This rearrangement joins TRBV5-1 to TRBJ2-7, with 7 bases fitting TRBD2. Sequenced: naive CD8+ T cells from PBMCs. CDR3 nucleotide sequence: TGCGCCAGCAGCTTTACTAGCGACGTGGGCGAGCAGTACTTC. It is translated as CASSFTSDVGEQYF.